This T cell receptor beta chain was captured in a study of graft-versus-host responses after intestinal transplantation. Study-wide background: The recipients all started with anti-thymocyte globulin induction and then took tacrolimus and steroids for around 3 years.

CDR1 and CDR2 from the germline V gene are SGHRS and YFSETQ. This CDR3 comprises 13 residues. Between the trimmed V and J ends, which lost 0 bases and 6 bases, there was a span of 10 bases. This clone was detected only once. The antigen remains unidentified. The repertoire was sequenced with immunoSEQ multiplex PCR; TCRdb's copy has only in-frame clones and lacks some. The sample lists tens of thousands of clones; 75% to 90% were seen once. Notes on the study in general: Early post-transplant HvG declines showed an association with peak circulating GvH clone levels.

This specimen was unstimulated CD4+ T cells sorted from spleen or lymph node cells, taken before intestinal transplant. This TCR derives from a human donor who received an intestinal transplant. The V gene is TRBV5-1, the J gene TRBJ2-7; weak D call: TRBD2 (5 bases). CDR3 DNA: TGCGCCAGCAGCTTGGGCGGGTGGGGCGAGCAGTACTTC. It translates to CASSLGGWGEQYF.